This paragraph covers one TCR beta chain sequence. This entry comes from a study of blood T cell repertoires in COVID-19. Study background: PBMCs, B-cell-depleted T cells, or T cells provided the cDNA or gDNA that made up the material.

Original methodology: Amplification of reference gene primers was used by the study to estimate nucleated cell counts. The method was immunoSEQ multiplex PCR; TCRdb's version includes in-frame clones alone and lacks a portion of them. D and trimming were read from the DNA, whereas the V and J calls and clone size are those reported in that table. The sample has some 670,000 clones, about 90% seen once. CDR1 and CDR2 (germline): MNHEY, SVGAGI. The junction had 8 bases not matched to a gene; V was cut back by 6 bases and J by 4 bases. The CDR3 length is 15 residues. Material: peripheral blood. The sequence came from a woman aged 18 to 35 with acute or convalescent COVID-19. V gene TRBV6-5 combines with J gene TRBJ2-7; 11 bases agree with TRBD1. The DNA for the CDR3 is TGTGCCAGCAGCAACCGGGACAGGGGGTTTTACGAGCAGTACTTC. This encodes CASSNRDRGFYEQYF.